The 27 T cell receptor beta chains presented below share a single source sample, sequenced in a study of early T cells in non-severe SARS-CoV-2 infection. Each CDR3 protein is one row after TCRdb ran MiXCR on the 5' RACE reads. Of 25,000 to 30,000 distinct CDR3 sequences in the sample, roughly 4.3% were seen once. Sequenced material: whole blood. The receptors shown here come from an adult who was a healthcare worker with PCR-confirmed SARS-CoV-2 infection or an uninfected control (not recorded which).

At least ten counts were recorded for this clonotype. The rearrangement joins TRBV9 to TRBJ2-5; D gene ambiguous. Per germline, CDR1 SGDLS and CDR2 YYNGEE. The V end was cut by 0 bases, the J end by 2 bases, with 5 bases between. The CDR3 is made up of 13 amino acids. The CDR3 sequence is CASSVDGQETQYF. The CDR3 region has the DNA TGTGCCAGCAGCGTAGATGGGCAAGAGACCCAGTACTTC.

The sample holds a few counts of this clonotype. This sequence joins TRBV3-1 and TRBJ1-1; the D gene is possibly TRBD1 (5 bases). The CDR3 is 14 residues long. From germline, CDR1 is LGHDT and CDR2 YNNKEL (reference sequence). V lost 4 bases, J lost 4 bases, and 13 bases lay in between. CDR3 amino acids: CASSPATGLTEAFF. DNA of the CDR3: TGTGCCAGCAGCCCGGCCACAGGACTCACTGAAGCTTTCTTT.

This clonotype came up many times. The chain has TRBV29-1 and TRBJ1-1; 8 positions match TRBD1. The CDR3 length is 14 residues. CDR1 and CDR2 from the germline V gene are SQVTM and ANQGSEA. V gave up 4 bases and J gave up 1 base; unmatched junction bases: 5. The CDR3 DNA is TGCAGCGTTGTGTATGACAGGGGGAACACTGAAGCTTTCTTT. Translated: CSVVYDRGNTEAFF. The full variable domain, its missing parts supplied by reference TRBV29-1 and TRBJ1-1, is SAVISQKPSRDICQRGTSLTIQCQVDSQVTMMFWYRQQPGQSLTLIATANQGSEATYESGFVIDKFPISRPNLTFSTLTVSNMSPEDSSIYLCSVVYDRGNTEAFFGQGTRLTVV.

This clonotype was observed many times. The chain links TRBV18 to TRBJ2-1, with 9 nucleotides matching TRBD2. Looked up from germline, CDR1 is KGHSH and CDR2 is LQKENI. The J segment lost 6 bases and the V segment lost 2 bases, leaving 5 bases of the junction unmatched. The CDR3 has 15 amino acids. The CDR3 region has the DNA TGTGCCAGCTCACCATCCGGGACTAGCAGCAATGAGCAGTTCTTC. This translates into CASSPSGTSSNEQFF.

In its sample, this clonotype was seen many times. V is TRBV5-6 and J is TRBJ1-1, with unresolved D. V was shortened by 0 bases and J by 6 bases, with 3 bases between the two germline ends. This CDR3 is built from 11 residues. Germline-derived CDR1 and CDR2 are SGHDT and YYEEEE. The CDR3 DNA reads as TGTGCCAGCAGCTTGGGGTCTGAAGCTTTCTTT. Protein: CASSLGSEAFF. Combining the CDR3 with reference TRBV5-6 and TRBJ1-1 gives the whole variable domain DAGVTQSPTHLIKTRGQQVTLRCSPKSGHDTVSWYQQALGQGPQFIFQYYEEEERQRGNFPDRFSGHQFPNYSSELNVNALLLGDSALYLCASSLGSEAFFGQGTRLTVV.

This clonotype was recorded at least ten times. V is TRBV4-3 and J is TRBJ1-4; D is unclear. From germline, CDR1 is LGHNA and CDR2 YSLEER. V gave up 4 bases and J gave up 0 bases, with 21 bases separating them. CDR3 size: 19 residues. CDR3 residues: CASSRKSLFITATNEKLFF. The CDR3, as DNA: TGCGCCAGCAGCCGAAAAAGCTTATTTATAACCGCAACTAATGAAAAACTGTTTTTT.

A few counts support this clonotype. For the CDR3, the DNA is TGTGCCAGCAGGCCACTTGGCGGCGGTCAGCCCCAGCATTTT. This translates into CASRPLGGGQPQHF. This chain joins TRBV6-2 or TRBV6-3 and TRBJ1-5; D gene unclear. V lost 6 bases, J lost 6 bases, and 15 bases lay in between. The CDR3 has 14 residues. Germline values: CDR1 MNHEY, CDR2 SVGEGT.

Ten or more counts support this clonotype. Here the CDR3 reads CASSYGETQYF. CDR3 nucleotide sequence: TGTGCCAGCAGTTACGGGGAGACCCAGTACTTC. The genes are TRBV6-5 and TRBJ2-5; D is undetermined. V gave up 2 bases and J gave up 5 bases, with 3 bases separating them. Germline V gene data show CDR1 as MNHEY and CDR2 as SVGAGI. There are 11 residues in the CDR3.

V usage is TRBV12-3 or TRBV12-4 and J usage is TRBJ2-1; 12 nucleotides agree with TRBD2. V dropped 6 bases and J dropped 7; count of bases not matched to a gene: 7. The CDR3 consists of 15 residues. The CDR3, as DNA: TGTGCCAGCAGGACTAGCGGGAGTCTGGGTAATGAGCAGTTCTTC. Its translation: CASRTSGSLGNEQFF.

This clonotype came up many times. The CDR3 protein is CASSLTVKETQYF. In DNA, the CDR3 is TGTGCCAGCAGTCTGACCGTGAAAGAGACCCAGTACTTC. This chain links TRBV2 with TRBJ2-5; D is unresolved. Trimming removed 5 bases at V and 3 bases at J, with 10 bases between. In germline, CDR1 is SNHLY, CDR2 FYNNEI. CDR3 size: 13 residues.

By share, this clonotype ranks as large. This chain links TRBV4-3 with TRBJ2-1; 12 bases are shared with TRBD2. CDR3 length equals 15 residues. Germline trimming cut 2 bases from V and 5 bases from J; bases unmatched to any gene: 1. In germline, CDR1 is LGHNA, CDR2 YSLEER. The CDR3 bases are TGCGCCAGCAGCCAAACTAGCGGGAGGAACAATGAGCAGTTCTTC. It specifies CASSQTSGRNNEQFF.

This clonotype was seen ten or more times. The gene calls are TRBV5-4 and TRBJ2-1; 8 nucleotides match TRBD1. CDR1 is SGHNT, CDR2 YYREEE, per germline (reference sequence). This CDR3 contains 17 residues. V trimming: 0 bases; J trimming: 3 bases; junction bases outside the gene matches: 8. CDR3 coding DNA: TGTGCCAGCAGCTTGGTTGGACAGGGCTCGCACTACAATGAGCAGTTCTTC. Translating gives CASSLVGQGSHYNEQFF. The full variable domain, rest sourced from reference TRBV5-4 and TRBJ2-1, is ETGVTQSPTHLIKTRGQQVTLRCSSQSGHNTVSWYQQALGQGPQFIFQYYREEENGRGNFPPRFSGLQFPNYSSELNVNALELDDSALYLCASSLVGQGSHYNEQFFGPGTRLTVL.

This clonotype has a count of ten or more. The V gene is TRBV7-3, the J gene TRBJ2-7; 8 bases map to TRBD2. The CDR3 spans 12 residues. The germline V gene encodes CDR1 SGHTA and CDR2 FQGTGA. J was trimmed by 6 bases and V by 3 bases; bases with no gene match: 1. The CDR3 sequence: CASSLSGSEQYF. The CDR3 bases are TGTGCCAGCAGCTTGAGCGGGAGCGAGCAGTACTTC.

The chain uses TRBV6-2 or TRBV6-3 and TRBJ2-7; no reliable D call. V was shortened by 5 bases and J by 3 bases, with 8 bases between the two germline ends. Germline assignment: CDR1 MNHEY and CDR2 SVGEGT. The CDR3 loop spans 12 amino acids. The CDR3 nucleotides are TGTGCCAGCAGTACCCCCAGCTACGAGCAGTACGTC. Its translation is CASSTPSYEQYV.

This clonotype has at least ten counts. This chain uses TRBV27 with TRBJ2-5, with 9 bases matching TRBD2. V was pared by 6 bases and J by 5 bases, with 7 bases of the junction left unmatched. Germline values: CDR1 MNHEY, CDR2 SMNVEV (reference sequence). The CDR3 is 14 residues long. The CDR3 DNA sequence: TGTGCCAGCAGCCTAGCGGGATCCGGGGAGACCCAGTACTTC. As protein: CASSLAGSGETQYF.

This clonotype has at least ten counts. V gene TRBV6-2 or TRBV6-3 combines with J gene TRBJ2-1; 11 bases line up with TRBD2. V shed 10 bases and J 4 bases; nucleotides not matched to a gene: 6. The CDR3 length is 14 residues. Per the germline V gene, CDR1 is MNHEY and CDR2 is SVGEGT. CDR3 residues: CATSGTSGYNEQFF. Here the CDR3 DNA reads TGTGCCACCTCCGGGACTAGCGGTTACAATGAGCAGTTCTTC.

This clonotype was seen many times. This chain connects TRBV7-2 to TRBJ2-1, with 7 nucleotides matching TRBD1. With 5 bases clipped from V and 1 base from J, the junction kept 5 bases outside the gene matches. The CDR3 has 15 residues. Germline V gene sequence: CDR1 SGHTA, CDR2 FQGNSA. This CDR3 is CASSPQGESYNEQFF. CDR3 in DNA: TGTGCCAGCAGCCCTCAGGGGGAGTCCTACAATGAGCAGTTCTTC. The whole variable domain, filled in from reference TRBV7-2 and TRBJ2-1, reads GAGVSQSPSNKVTEKGKDVELRCDPISGHTALYWYRQSLGQGLEFLIYFQGNSAPDKSGLPSDRFSAERTGGSVSTLTIQRTQQEDSAVYLCASSPQGESYNEQFFGPGTRLTVL.

This clonotype showed up many times. The CDR3 spells CASSLKPGPSPQHF. CDR3 DNA: TGTGCCAGCAGCTTAAAGCCAGGGCCGTCGCCCCAGCATTTT. V gene TRBV7-2 combines with J gene TRBJ1-5; maybe TRBD1 (5 bases). Germline V gene lookup returns CDR1 SGHTA and CDR2 FQGNSA. The CDR3 sequence is 14 residues long. V lost 2 bases to trimming and J lost 9 bases, with 14 bases between them.

CDR3 nucleotides: TGCGCCAGCAGCCAAGATTGGCAGGGGGCAAATCAGCCCCAGCATTTT. Translated: CASSQDWQGANQPQHF. The J gene is TRBJ1-5, the V gene TRBV4-3, with 8 bases aligning to TRBD1. The CDR3 runs to 16 residues. The V gene's germline CDR1 is LGHNA and CDR2 YSLEER. Trimming removed 0 bases from V and 4 bases from J; junction bases left unmatched: 5.

There are many counts of this clonotype. One end of the junction fails to match germline, which may point to a read error. This chain joins TRBV7-2 and TRBJ2-3; 8 bases map to TRBD2. The CDR3 length is 16 residues. Germline lookup yields CDR1 SGHTA and CDR2 FQGNSA. The CDR3 DNA follows: TGTGCCAGCACCTTACTAAGCGGGAGAGACACAGATACGCAGTATTTT. This gives the protein CASTLLSGRDTDTQYF.

This clonotype was found many times. The V gene is TRBV7-2, the J gene TRBJ2-3, with no clear D. The CDR3 runs 13 residues. V dropped 8 bases and J dropped 2 bases, with 11 bases sitting between them. The germline V gene has CDR1 SGHTA and CDR2 FQGNSA. The CDR3 is CASQLGITDTQYF. The DNA of the CDR3 is TGTGCCAGCCAACTGGGGATCACAGATACGCAGTATTTT.

This clonotype has ten or more counts. The rearrangement links TRBV5-1 to TRBJ2-5; perhaps TRBD1 as D (6 bases). The CDR3 extends over 15 amino acids. Between the trimmed V and J ends, which lost 2 bases and 2 bases, there was a span of 13 bases. Germline V gene lookup returns CDR1 SGHRS and CDR2 YFSETQ. This chain's CDR3 is CASSLGQGIQETQYF. CDR3 nucleotide sequence: TGCGCCAGCAGCTTAGGGCAGGGGATTCAAGAGACCCAGTACTTC.

This clonotype was detected many times. J is TRBJ1-1 and V is TRBV5-4; D not resolved. This CDR3 is built from 14 residues. V was clipped by 0 bases and J by 6 bases, with 12 bases between them. Germline lookup yields CDR1 SGHNT and CDR2 YYREEE (reference sequence). CDR3 in amino acids: CASSLGIASPEAFF. Written as DNA, the CDR3 is TGTGCCAGCAGCTTGGGGATCGCGAGCCCTGAAGCTTTCTTT.

By its share, this clonotype is medium-sized (0.01 to 0.1%). The chain employs TRBV29-1 and TRBJ1-3, with D possibly matching TRBD1 (6 bases). V lost 7 bases and J lost 4, with 14 bases in between. This CDR3 has 13 amino acids. Germline V lookup: CDR1 SQVTM, CDR2 ANQGSEA. The chain's CDR3 is CSAGQNLGNTIYF. Written as DNA, the CDR3 is TGCAGCGCCGGACAGAACCTAGGAAACACCATATATTTT.

This clonotype came up many times. This chain uses TRBV10-3 with TRBJ2-3; the D gene is possibly TRBD2 (5 bases). Deletions cut 2 bases from V and 2 bases from J, with 14 bases between. The V gene's germline CDR1 is ENHRY and CDR2 SYGVKD. This CDR3 region has 16 residues. The DNA of the CDR3 is TGTGCCATCAGTGAGAAGAAGACTACCCACACAGATACGCAGTATTTT. Its translation: CAISEKKTTHTDTQYF.

This clonotype was seen many times. The chain couples TRBV4-1 to TRBJ2-5; 9 bases agree with TRBD1. CDR3 length: 15 residues. V lost 4 bases and J lost 4; bases outside the gene matches: 7. Per germline, CDR1 MGHRA and CDR2 YSYEKL. The CDR3 loop is CASSLTPTGGETQYF. The DNA for the CDR3 is TGCGCCAGCAGCCTTACCCCGACAGGGGGAGAGACCCAGTACTTC.

V and J are TRBV9 and TRBJ2-2, with D maybe TRBD2 (5 bases). Germline loops: CDR1 SGDLS, CDR2 YYNGEE. The V end was cut by 4 bases, the J end by 3 bases, with 10 bases between. The CDR3 contains 14 residues. CDR3 loop: CASSPPRDTGELFF. For the CDR3, the DNA is TGTGCCAGCAGCCCCCCGAGGGACACCGGGGAGCTGTTTTTT. The full variable domain, completed using reference TRBV9 and TRBJ2-2, is DSGVTQTPKHLITATGQRVTLRCSPRSGDLSVYWYQQSLDQGLQFLIQYYNGEERAKGNILERFSAQQFPDLHSELNLSSLELGDSALYFCASSPPRDTGELFFGEGSRLTVL.